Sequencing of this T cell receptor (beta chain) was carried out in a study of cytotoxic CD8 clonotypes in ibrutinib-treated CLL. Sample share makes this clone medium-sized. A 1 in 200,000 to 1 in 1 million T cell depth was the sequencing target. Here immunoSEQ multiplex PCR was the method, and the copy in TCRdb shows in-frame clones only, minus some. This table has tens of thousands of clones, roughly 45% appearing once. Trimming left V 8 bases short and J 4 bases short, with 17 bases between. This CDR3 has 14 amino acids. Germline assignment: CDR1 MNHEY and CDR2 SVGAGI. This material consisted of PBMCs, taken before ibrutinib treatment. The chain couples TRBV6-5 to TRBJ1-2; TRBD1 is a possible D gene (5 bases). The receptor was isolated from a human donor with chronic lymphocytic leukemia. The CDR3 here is CASRDGSYLYGYTF. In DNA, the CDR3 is TGTGCCAGCCGGGACGGATCCTATCTCTATGGCTACACCTTC.